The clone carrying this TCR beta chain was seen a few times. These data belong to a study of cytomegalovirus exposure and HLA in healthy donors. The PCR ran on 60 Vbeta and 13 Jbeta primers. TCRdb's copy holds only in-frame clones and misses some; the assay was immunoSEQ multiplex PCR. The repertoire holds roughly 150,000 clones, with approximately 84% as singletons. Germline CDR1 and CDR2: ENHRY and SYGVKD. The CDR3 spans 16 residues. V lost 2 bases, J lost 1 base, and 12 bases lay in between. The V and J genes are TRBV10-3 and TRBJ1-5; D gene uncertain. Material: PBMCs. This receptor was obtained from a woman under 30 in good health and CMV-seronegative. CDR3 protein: CAISERRSISNQPQHF. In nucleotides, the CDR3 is TGTGCCATCAGTGAGCGGCGGAGCATAAGCAATCAGCCCCAGCATTTT.